This TCR beta chain was obtained from a study of beta chain features in type 1 diabetes. Study observations and caveats: There were fewer insertions and more deletions at the VDJ junctions of type 1 diabetes patients. Comparison showed that naive, central memory and Treg TCRB repertoires appeared more similar among patients than among healthy donors.

As regards this clone: Its target is not known. An end of the junction differs from the germline gene, which may be a read error.

Germline-derived CDR1 and CDR2 are LGHNA and YNFKEQ. There are 13 residues in the CDR3. Blood was collected once per donor into heparin, averaging about 110 mL. What was sequenced were expressed TCRB transcripts, since all of the isolated RNA had been reverse transcribed. Mean read depth for naive, central memory and regulatory T cell samples was about 3.6 million reads. Produced via immunoSEQ multiplex PCR; TCRdb's table is partial and in-frame only. The repertoire holds some 500,000 clones, with roughly an eighth as singletons. This clonotype originated in a woman in her late teens or twenties in good health. The chain couples TRBV4-2 to TRBJ2-7, with D perhaps matching TRBD1 (5 bases). The sequenced sample consisted of naive CD4+ T cells from blood. The DNA of the CDR3 is TGTGCCAGCAGCCAAGATAGTAAACAGGATCGGGTCTTC. Amino acid sequence: CASSQDSKQDRVF.